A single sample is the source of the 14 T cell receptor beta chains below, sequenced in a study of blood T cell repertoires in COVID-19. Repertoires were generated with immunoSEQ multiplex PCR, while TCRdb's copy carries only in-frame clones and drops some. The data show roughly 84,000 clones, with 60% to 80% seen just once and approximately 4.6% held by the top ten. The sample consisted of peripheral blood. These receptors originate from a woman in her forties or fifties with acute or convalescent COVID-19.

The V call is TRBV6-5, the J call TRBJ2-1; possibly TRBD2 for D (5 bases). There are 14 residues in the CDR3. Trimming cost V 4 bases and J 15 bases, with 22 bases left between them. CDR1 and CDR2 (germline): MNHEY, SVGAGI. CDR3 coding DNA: TGTGCCAGCAGTTCGCCCCAGGAACGGGATCACCCGTTCTTC. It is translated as CASSSPQERDHPFF.

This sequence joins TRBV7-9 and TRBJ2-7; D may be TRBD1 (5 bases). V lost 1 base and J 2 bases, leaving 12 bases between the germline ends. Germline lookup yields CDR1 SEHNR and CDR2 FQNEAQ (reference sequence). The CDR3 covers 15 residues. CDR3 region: CASSLVVDSPYEQYF. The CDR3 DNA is TGTGCCAGCAGCTTAGTTGTCGACAGCCCCTACGAGCAGTACTTC.

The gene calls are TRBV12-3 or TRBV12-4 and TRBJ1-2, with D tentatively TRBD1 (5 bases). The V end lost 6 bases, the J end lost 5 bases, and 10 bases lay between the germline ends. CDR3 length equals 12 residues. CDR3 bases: TGTGCCAGCAGGGACACAAAGTATGGCTACACCTTC. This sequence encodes CASRDTKYGYTF.

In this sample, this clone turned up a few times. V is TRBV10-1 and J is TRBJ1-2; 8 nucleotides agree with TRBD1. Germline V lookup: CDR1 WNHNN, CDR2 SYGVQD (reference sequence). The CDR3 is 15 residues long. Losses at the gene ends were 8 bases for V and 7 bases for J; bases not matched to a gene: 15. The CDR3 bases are TGCGCCAGCCCGAAGCCCAGGGGGCAATCCTTTGGCTACACCTTC. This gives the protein CASPKPRGQSFGYTF.

The chain's CDR3 is CAISDSRGNREKLFF. The CDR3 DNA follows: TGTGCCATCAGTGATTCTAGGGGGAATCGTGAAAAACTGTTTTTT. The chain is built from TRBV10-3 and TRBJ1-4; D is possibly TRBD1 (6 bases). The CDR3 runs to 15 residues. CDR1 is ENHRY, CDR2 SYGVKD, per germline. With 3 bases removed from V and 7 bases from J, the gap between germline ends came to 15 bases.

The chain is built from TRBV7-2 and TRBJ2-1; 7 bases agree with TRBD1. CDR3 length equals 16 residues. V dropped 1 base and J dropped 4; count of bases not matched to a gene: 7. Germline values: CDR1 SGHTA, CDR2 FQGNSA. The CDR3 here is CASSLDGTGVYNEQFF. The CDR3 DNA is TGTGCCAGCAGCTTAGACGGAACAGGGGTGTACAATGAGCAGTTCTTC. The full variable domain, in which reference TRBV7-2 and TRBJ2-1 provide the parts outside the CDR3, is GAGVSQSPSNKVTEKGKDVELRCDPISGHTALYWYRQSLGQGLEFLIYFQGNSAPDKSGLPSDRFSAERTGGSVSTLTIQRTQQEDSAVYLCASSLDGTGVYNEQFFGPGTRLTVL.

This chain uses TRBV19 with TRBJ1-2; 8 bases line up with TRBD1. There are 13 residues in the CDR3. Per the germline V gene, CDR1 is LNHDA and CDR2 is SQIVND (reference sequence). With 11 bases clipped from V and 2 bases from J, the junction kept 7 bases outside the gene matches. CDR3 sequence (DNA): TGTGCCTCCCAGGGGGCCCGAAACTATGGCTACACCTTC. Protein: CASQGARNYGYTF.

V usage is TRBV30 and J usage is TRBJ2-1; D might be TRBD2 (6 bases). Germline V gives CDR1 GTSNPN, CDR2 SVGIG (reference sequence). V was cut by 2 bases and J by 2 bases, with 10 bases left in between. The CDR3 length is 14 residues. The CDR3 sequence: CAWSRGGAYNEQFF. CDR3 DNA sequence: TGTGCCTGGAGTCGAGGCGGGGCCTACAATGAGCAGTTCTTC.

The CDR3 nucleotides read TGCGCCAGCATCCTGGGCGGGGGGTCGACAGATACGCAGTATTTT. Translation: CASILGGGSTDTQYF. The genes are TRBV5-1 and TRBJ2-3, with 8 nucleotides matching TRBD2. CDR1 and CDR2 from the germline V gene are SGHRS and YFSETQ. Germline trimming cut 6 bases from V and 3 bases from J; bases unmatched to any gene: 9. This CDR3 contains 15 residues.

CDR3 sequence (DNA): TGCAGCGTTGAGGACGGGGTCGGTAGGGAAAAACTGTTTTTT. It translates to CSVEDGVGREKLFF. The J gene is TRBJ1-4, the V gene TRBV29-1; D gene unclear. CDR3 length: 14 amino acids. Deletions cut 3 bases from V and 8 bases from J, with 16 bases between. Germline V gene sequence: CDR1 SQVTM, CDR2 ANQGSEA.

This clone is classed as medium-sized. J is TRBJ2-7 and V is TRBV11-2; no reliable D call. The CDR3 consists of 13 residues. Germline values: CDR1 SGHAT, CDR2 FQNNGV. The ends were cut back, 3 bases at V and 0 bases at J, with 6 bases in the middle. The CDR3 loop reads CASSFGASYEQYF. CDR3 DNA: TGTGCCAGCAGCTTTGGAGCCTCCTACGAGCAGTACTTC.

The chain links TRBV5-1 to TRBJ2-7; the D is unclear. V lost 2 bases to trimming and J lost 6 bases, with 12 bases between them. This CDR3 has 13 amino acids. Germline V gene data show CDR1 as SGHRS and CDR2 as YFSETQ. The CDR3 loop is CASSLYSPSEQYF. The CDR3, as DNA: TGCGCCAGCAGCTTATACAGCCCCTCCGAGCAGTACTTC.

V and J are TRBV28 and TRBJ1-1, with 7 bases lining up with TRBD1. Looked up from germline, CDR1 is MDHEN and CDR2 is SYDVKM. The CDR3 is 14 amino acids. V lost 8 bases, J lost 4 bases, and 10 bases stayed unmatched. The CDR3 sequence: CASRQGGPSTEAFF. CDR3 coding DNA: TGTGCCAGCCGGCAGGGGGGACCAAGCACTGAAGCTTTCTTT. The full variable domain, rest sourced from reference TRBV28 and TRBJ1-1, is DVKVTQSSRYLVKRTGEKVFLECVQDMDHENMFWYRQDPGLGLRLIYFSYDVKMKEKGDIPEGYSVSREKKERFSLILESASTNQTSMYLCASRQGGPSTEAFFGQGTRLTVV.

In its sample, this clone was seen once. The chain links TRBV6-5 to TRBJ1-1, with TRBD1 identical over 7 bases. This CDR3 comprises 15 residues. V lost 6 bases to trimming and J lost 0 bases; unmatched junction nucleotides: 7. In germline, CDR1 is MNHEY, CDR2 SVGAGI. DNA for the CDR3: TGTGCCAGCAGCCCACAGGGGAGTATGAACACTGAAGCTTTCTTT. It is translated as CASSPQGSMNTEAFF.